The 18 T cell receptor beta chains below were found in one sample sequenced in a study of CD8 T cells in Susac syndrome. cDNA came from about 0.5 to 1 ug RNA primed by random hexamers. TCRdb re-derived calls from the immunoSEQ multiplex PCR reads in MiXCR, one entry per CDR3 protein. Here the sample spans fewer than 150,000 distinct CDR3 sequences, 94% being singletons. Sequencing was performed on CD8+ T cells from PBMCs. The receptors shown here come from a human donor in good health.

This clonotype was seen more than once but under ten times. This rearrangement joins TRBV29-1 to TRBJ2-7; unclear D gene. Germline values: CDR1 SQVTM, CDR2 ANQGSEA. The CDR3 has 12 residues. Trimming shortened V by 5 bases and J by 6 bases, and 14 bases separated the two germline ends. CDR3: CSVRIMGSEQYF. Here the CDR3 DNA reads TGCAGCGTTAGGATTATGGGGTCCGAGCAGTACTTC.

The J gene is TRBJ2-7, the V gene TRBV29-1; TRBD2 might be the D (6 bases). V was shortened by 4 bases and J by 6 bases, with 10 bases between the two germline ends. The CDR3 extends over 11 amino acids. Germline V gene lookup returns CDR1 SQVTM and CDR2 ANQGSEA. CDR3 DNA: TGCAGCGTTGGGGCCGGGGGCGAGCAGTACTTC. Translated: CSVGAGGEQYF.

The CDR3 DNA is TGTGCCACCAGCACCTACAAACTGGGTCAGCCCCAGCATTTT. This translates into CATSTYKLGQPQHF. The chain employs TRBV15 and TRBJ1-5; no clear D gene. In germline, CDR1 is LNHNV, CDR2 YYDKDF (reference sequence). Between the trimmed V and J ends, which lost 4 bases and 6 bases, there was a span of 13 bases. This CDR3 is 14 amino acids long.

V and J are TRBV6-5 and TRBJ1-1, with 8 bases that match TRBD1. Germline V gene data show CDR1 as MNHEY and CDR2 as SVGAGI. Trimming at V came to 9 bases and at J to 1 base, leaving 4 bases not matched to a gene. CDR3 length equals 13 residues. The CDR3 here is CASLGQGNTEAFF. The CDR3 bases are TGTGCCAGTCTCGGACAGGGGAACACTGAAGCTTTCTTT.

The V call is TRBV12-3 or TRBV12-4, the J call TRBJ2-3; D is unresolved. The V and J ends lost 5 bases and 6 bases respectively, with 6 bases between them. The CDR3 contains 11 residues. The CDR3 coding sequence is TGTGCCAGCAGTCAGATCGATACGCAGTATTTT. Protein product: CASSQIDTQYF.

The chain couples TRBV9 to TRBJ2-3; D gene unclear. Germline-derived CDR1 and CDR2 are SGDLS and YYNGEE. The CDR3 totals 13 residues. V lost 4 bases and J 6 bases, leaving 12 bases between the germline ends. The CDR3 spells CASSLSGRDTQYF. The CDR3 region has the DNA TGTGCCAGCAGCCTGTCGGGCAGGGATACGCAGTATTTT.

The rearrangement links TRBV27 to TRBJ2-7; the match to TRBD2 covers 11 bases. The CDR3 extends over 14 amino acids. V lost 6 bases to trimming and J lost 3 bases; unmatched junction nucleotides: 4. The germline gives CDR1 MNHEY, CDR2 SMNVEV (reference sequence). In DNA form, the CDR3 reads TGTGCCAGCAGCCTAGCGGGAGGATTCTACGAGCAGTACTTC. The encoded protein is CASSLAGGFYEQYF.

This chain connects TRBV20-1 to TRBJ2-7; D gene ambiguous. The CDR3 sequence is 13 residues long. Germline loops: CDR1 DFQATT, CDR2 SNEGSKA (reference sequence). V was pared by 1 base and J by 6 bases, with 13 bases between. The CDR3 DNA is TGCAGTGCTAGAGGAATCAACTTCGCCGAGCAGTACTTC. As protein: CSARGINFAEQYF.

The rearrangement joins TRBV19 to TRBJ1-2; no clear D. Germline V CDR1 and CDR2: LNHDA, SQIVND (reference sequence). The germline V and J ends were trimmed by 6 bases and 4 bases, with 18 bases remaining between them. CDR3 length: 15 residues. CDR3 protein: CASSPSGSSGYGYTF. Written as DNA, the CDR3 is TGTGCCAGTAGCCCCTCCGGGTCAAGTGGCTATGGCTACACCTTC. The complete variable domain, with remaining parts taken from reference TRBV19 and TRBJ1-2, reads DGGITQSPKYLFRKEGQNVTLSCEQNLNHDAMYWYRQDPGQGLRLIYYSQIVNDFQKGDIAEGYSVSREKKESFPLTVTSAQKNPTAFYLCASSPSGSSGYGYTFGSGTRLTVV.

The V call is TRBV27, the J call TRBJ2-7; 9 nucleotides line up with TRBD2. J was trimmed by 2 bases and V by 8 bases; bases with no gene match: 7. This CDR3 is built from 14 residues. Germline CDR1 MNHEY, CDR2 SMNVEV (reference sequence). In nucleotides, the CDR3 is TGTGCCAGCTCAACTAGCGGGCCTACCTACGAGCAGTACTTC. This codes for CASSTSGPTYEQYF.

This clonotype was observed a single time. The chain carries TRBV24-1 and TRBJ2-1, with D possibly matching TRBD2 (5 bases). The CDR3 is made up of 12 amino acids. V was cut by 1 base and J by 10 bases, with 7 bases left in between. CDR1 is KGHDR and CDR2 is SFDVKD in the germline V gene. The CDR3 coding sequence is TGTGCCACCAGTGATTTACTAGGGGAGCAGTTCTTC. Protein: CATSDLLGEQFF.

V is TRBV7-9 and J is TRBJ2-4, with D perhaps matching TRBD1 or TRBD2 (5 bases each). The germline CDR1 and CDR2 sequences are SEHNR and FQNEAQ (reference sequence). The V and J ends lost 1 base and 7 bases respectively, with 11 bases between them. CDR3 length: 14 residues. The CDR3 DNA reads TGTGCCAGCAGCTTAGGGGGGACGGGGAACATTCAGTACTTC. This codes for CASSLGGTGNIQYF.

This chain connects TRBV27 to TRBJ1-1, with D unclear. The CDR3 is 11 amino acids. The germline V and J ends were trimmed by 7 bases and 4 bases, with 7 bases remaining between them. Germline CDR1 is MNHEY and CDR2 is SMNVEV (reference sequence). In DNA, the CDR3 is TGTGCCAGCAAGGTGGGCACTGAAGCTTTCTTT. Amino acids: CASKVGTEAFF.

The gene calls are TRBV27 and TRBJ2-7; the D is unclear. The CDR3 has 11 amino acids. Per the germline V gene, CDR1 is MNHEY and CDR2 is SMNVEV (reference sequence). Between the trimmed V and J ends, which lost 4 bases and 4 bases, there was a span of 5 bases. CDR3 bases: TGTGCCAGCAGTTCCTTGTACGAGCAGTACTTC. The encoded protein is CASSSLYEQYF.

This chain joins TRBV7-9 and TRBJ2-5; D remains ambiguous. The CDR3 has 13 residues. Germline assignment: CDR1 SEHNR and CDR2 FQNEAQ (reference sequence). Trimming took 5 bases from V and 5 from J, leaving 12 bases between them. The CDR3 is CASSTQLGETQYF. DNA for the CDR3: TGTGCCAGCAGCACCCAGCTGGGCGAGACCCAGTACTTC.

The chain recombines TRBV9 with TRBJ2-7; unclear D gene. Looked up from germline, CDR1 is SGDLS and CDR2 is YYNGEE. V was pared by 0 bases and J by 3 bases, with 13 bases between. This CDR3 region has 15 residues. The CDR3 region has the DNA TGTGCCAGCAGCGTAGGGGTGTCCGGAGTCTACGAGCAGTACTTC. Encoded protein: CASSVGVSGVYEQYF.

The V call is TRBV20-1, the J call TRBJ2-5; D unclear. CDR1 and CDR2 from the germline V gene are DFQATT and SNEGSKA (reference sequence). There are 16 residues in the CDR3. Trimming removed 3 bases from V and 0 bases from J, with 17 bases in between. CDR3 protein: CSASSYGTEYQETQYF. The CDR3 coding sequence is TGCAGTGCTAGTAGTTACGGAACTGAGTACCAAGAGACCCAGTACTTC.

The CDR3 region has the DNA TGCAGTGCTAGACTCGGGAGGGGCTCCTACAATGAGCAGTTCTTC. Translation gives CSARLGRGSYNEQFF. This chain links TRBV20-1 with TRBJ2-1; 8 bases are shared with TRBD2. The CDR3 loop spans 15 amino acids. CDR1 DFQATT and CDR2 SNEGSKA come from the germline V gene (reference sequence). V gave up 2 bases and J gave up 0 bases; unmatched junction bases: 3.